This is a list of T cell receptor beta chains from one sample in a study of cytomegalovirus exposure and HLA in healthy donors. Generated by immunoSEQ multiplex PCR, the TCRdb table keeps only in-frame clones and is missing some. The table has 90,000 to 110,000 clones, 13% to 15% seen once; the top ten hold around 0.86%. The sequencing input was PBMCs. The receptors stem from a female donor in good health and CMV-seronegative. Each CDR3 is given with its conserved first and last residue. The D gene is left open where the match is weak. Size values are once, few and many counts, or a class for expanded clones, and some rows have none.

clone_size	d_call	v_call	j_call	cdr3_aa	cdr3_nt
few	TRBD1	TRBV7-3	TRBJ2-3	CASSLSGQGTDTQYF	TGTGCCAGCAGCTTATCCGGACAGGGCACAGATACGCAGTATTTT
few	TRBD2	TRBV4-1	TRBJ2-1	CASSQERTSGGATNEQFF	TGCGCCAGCAGCCAAGAGCGAACTAGCGGGGGGGCAACCAATGAGCAGTTCTTC
few	-	TRBV29-1	TRBJ2-3	CSVWGISSTDTQYF	TGCAGCGTTTGGGGCATATCTAGCACAGATACGCAGTATTTT
-	TRBD2	TRBV7-9	TRBJ2-1	CASSMTSGGHSYNEQFF	TGTGCCAGCAGCATGACTAGCGGGGGGCACTCCTACAATGAGCAGTTCTTC
-	TRBD1	TRBV30	TRBJ2-5	CAWREDREQETQYF	TGTGCCTGGAGAGAAGACAGGGAACAAGAGACCCAGTACTTC
few	TRBD2	TRBV10-2	TRBJ2-5	CASSPGTSGKETQYF	TGCGCCAGCAGCCCCGGGACTAGCGGGAAGGAGACCCAGTACTTC
-	TRBD2	TRBV28	TRBJ2-3	CASSLGGLAGVTDTQYF	TGTGCCAGCAGCCTCGGGGGACTAGCGGGAGTTACAGATACGCAGTATTTT
-	TRBD1	TRBV5-1	TRBJ1-4	CASRTGGSTEKLFF	TGCGCCAGCAGGACAGGGGGCTCGACTGAAAAACTGTTTTTT
few	-	TRBV29-1	TRBJ2-1	CSAGLTYNEQFF	TGCAGCGCTGGACTAACGTACAATGAGCAGTTCTTC
few	-	TRBV6-5	TRBJ1-1	CASSSEGEAFF	TGTGCCAGCAGCTCAGAGGGAGAAGCTTTCTTT
few	-	TRBV5-1	TRBJ2-6	CASSFSAGANVLTF	TGCGCCAGCAGCTTTTCGGCTGGGGCCAACGTCCTGACTTTC